Listed below are T cell receptor delta chains from one sample, sequenced in a study of Vδ1+ human thymocytes. TCRdb re-called the multiplex PCR reads with CATT. The data show over 65,000 delta-chain clones, around 30% seen once. Sequenced: Vdelta1+ gamma-delta thymocytes from the thymus. Receptors were obtained from a boy in the first two years of life who had congenital heart surgery. The CDR3 runs from the conserved cysteine through the conserved F or W. The D gene is left open where the match is weak. Size tells how often a clone was seen (once, few, many) or the class of an expanded clone, and some rows leave it out.

V gene	D gene	J gene	clone size	CDR3 protein	CDR3 DNA
TRDV1	TRDD3	TRDJ1	few	CALGELPYSGIRARRDKLIF	TGTGCTCTTGGGGAACTACCGTACTCGGGGATACGCGCGCGTCGCGATAAACTCATCTTT
TRDV1	TRDD3	TRDJ1	NA	CALGEETGGYLTDKLIF	TGTGCTCTTGGGGAGGAGACTGGGGGATACCTCACCGATAAACTCATCTTT
TRDV2	TRDD3	TRDJ1	few	CACDMMGDTVPGLIF	TGTGCCTGTGACATGATGGGGGATACGGTGCCGGGACTCATCTTT
TRDV2	NA	TRDJ3	NA	CACDTSSWDTRQMFF	TGTGCCTGTGACACGAGCTCCTGGGACACCCGACAGATGTTTTTC
TRDV1	TRDD3	TRDJ1	NA	CALGEILQPWGIRKLIF	TGTGCTCTTGGGGAAATCCTACAACCGTGGGGGATAAGGAAACTCATCTTT
TRDV1	TRDD2	TRDJ1	few	CALGELSFLRLGGEVSTDKLIF	TGTGCTCTTGGGGAACTATCCTTCCTACGTCTGGGGGGAGAAGTTTCCACCGATAAACTCATCTTT
TRDV1	NA	TRDJ1	NA	CALGEPMACGKLIF	TGTGCTCTTGGGGAACCAATGGCCTGCGGTAAACTCATCTTT
TRDV1	NA	TRDJ1	NA	CALGELTSFLLLGDLGYTDKLIF	TGTGCTCTTGGGGAACTGACTTCCTTCCTACTACTGGGGGATTTGGGGTACACCGATAAACTCATCTTT
TRDV1	TRDD3	TRDJ1	NA	CALGEAHGWGIANDKLIF	TGTGCTCTTGGGGAAGCCCACGGCTGGGGGATCGCTAACGATAAACTCATCTTT
TRDV1	TRDD3	TRDJ1	NA	CALGEQLPKMTGGYFPRRTDKLIF	TGTGCTCTTGGGGAACAGCTCCCAAAGATGACTGGGGGATATTTTCCTCGTCGCACCGATAAACTCATCTTT
TRDV1	TRDD3	TRDJ1	NA	CALGEISLGIRFTDKLIF	TGTGCTCTTGGGGAAATCTCCTTAGGGATACGCTTCACCGATAAACTCATCTTT
TRDV2	TRDD3	TRDJ3	NA	CACDTVLTPLHPVLGDTVSSWDTRQMFF	TGTGCCTGTGACACCGTTTTAACTCCTCTCCATCCTGTACTGGGGGATACAGTCAGCTCCTGGGACACCCGACAGATGTTTTTC
TRDV1	NA	TRDJ1	once	CALGVIPLLVGGPHSGDKLIF	TGCGCTCTTGGGGTTATTCCCCTCCTAGTAGGTGGACCCCACTCGGGCGATAAACTCATCTTT
TRDV1	TRDD3	TRDJ1	few	CALGELQGFHLPRPILGILYTDKLIF	TGTGCTCTTGGGGAACTTCAAGGGTTTCACCTCCCGAGGCCTATACTGGGGATACTTTATACCGATAAACTCATCTTT
TRDV1	NA	TRDJ1	NA	CALGGGRPDKLIF	TGTGCTCTTGGAGGGGGACGCCCCGATAAACTCATCTTT
TRDV1	TRDD3	TRDJ1	NA	CALGGACWGPPGDKLIF	TGTGCTCTTGGGGGGGCGTGCTGGGGGCCCCCGGGAGATAAACTCATCTTT
TRDV1	TRDD3	TRDJ1	NA	CALGEAGLLGDTLELRTDKLIF	TGTGCTCTTGGGGAGGCTGGATTACTGGGGGATACGCTGGAACTGCGCACCGATAAACTCATCTTT
TRDV1	TRDD2	TRDJ2	NA	CALGGPSYAPRGLLTAQLFF	TGTGCTCTTGGGGGACCTTCCTACGCCCCTCGGGGGCTTCTGACAGCACAACTCTTCTTT
TRDV1	NA	TRDJ1	NA	CALGEKVGTTDKLIF	TGTGCTCTTGGGGAAAAGGTGGGGACGACCGATAAACTCATCTTT
TRDV1	TRDD3	TRDJ1	NA	CALGATRYWGIRSTDKLIF	TGTGCTCTTGGGGCGACTAGGTACTGGGGGATACGAAGCACCGATAAACTCATCTTT
TRDV1	TRDD3	TRDJ1	NA	CALGDFPAKLGHDKLIF	TGTGCTCTTGGGGATTTTCCTGCGAAACTGGGGCACGATAAACTCATCTTT
TRDV1	NA	TRDJ1	NA	CALQNGGPSQYADKLIF	TGTGCTCTCCAGAACGGGGGACCTTCCCAGTACGCCGATAAACTCATCTTT
TRDV1	TRDD3	TRDJ1	NA	CALGLASTPWGKSILIF	TGTGCTCTTGGTCTAGCATCGACCCCCTGGGGGAAGTCTATACTCATCTTT
TRDV1	NA	TRDJ1	few	CALGESYLPHATDKLIF	TGTGCTCTTGGGGAATCTTATCTGCCCCACGCCACCGATAAACTCATCTTT
TRDV2	TRDD3	TRDJ1	few	CACDPHWGILDTDKLIF	TGTGCCTGTGACCCACACTGGGGGATCCTAGACACCGATAAACTCATCTTT
TRDV1	NA	TRDJ1	few	CALGELTVVEGLLGPYTDKLIF	TGTGCTCTTGGGGAACTAACGGTGGTTGAGGGCCTGCTGGGGCCGTACACCGATAAACTCATCTTT
TRDV1	TRDD2	TRDJ1	NA	CALGDGLPTAGGPKYTDKLIF	TGTGCTCTTGGGGACGGCCTTCCTACAGCTGGGGGCCCCAAGTACACCGATAAACTCATCTTT
TRDV1	TRDD3	TRDJ1	few	CALGVPPEGVGDTDKLIF	TGTGCTCTTGGGGTCCCACCCGAGGGGGTGGGGGATACCGATAAACTCATCTTT
TRDV1	TRDD3	TRDJ1	NA	CALGESPTTGGYAPNKLIF	TGTGCTCTTGGGGAATCTCCTACTACGGGGGGATACGCACCCAATAAACTCATCTTT
TRDV1	NA	TRDJ1	NA	CALGELKGPLFPHAYLEDKLIF	TGTGCTCTTGGGGAACTGAAGGGCCCCCTGTTTCCGCACGCTTACTTGGAAGATAAACTCATCTTT
TRDV1	TRDD3	TRDJ1	few	CALGEYRGYAGLTDKLIF	TGTGCTCTTGGGGAATACCGGGGATACGCCGGCCTAACCGATAAACTCATCTTT
TRDV1	TRDD3	TRDJ1	NA	CALGEISRPRGIHKTDKLIF	TGTGCTCTTGGGGAAATTAGTCGCCCTCGGGGGATACACAAAACCGATAAACTCATCTTT
TRDV1	TRDD3	TRDJ1	few	CALGEPTPARPGGYLYTDKLIF	TGTGCTCTTGGGGAACCAACCCCGGCCCGACCTGGGGGATACTTGTACACCGATAAACTCATCTTT
TRDV1	TRDD3	TRDJ1	few	CALGGPSTRGIMDSKLIF	TGTGCTCTTGGGGGACCCTCCACCCGGGGGATAATGGACTCTAAACTCATCTTT
TRDV1	TRDD3	TRDJ1	once	CALGELKLRSLTGGLNTDKLIF	TGTGCTCTTGGGGAACTAAAACTACGTTCCCTTACTGGGGGACTCAACACCGATAAACTCATCTTT
TRDV1	TRDD3	TRDJ1	few	CALGGPGTGGLFIQDKLIF	TGTGCTCTTGGGGGGCCCGGTACTGGGGGATTATTCATACAGGATAAACTCATCTTT
TRDV1	TRDD3	TRDJ1	NA	CALGELGLAAYPPYWGNPMYTDKLIF	TGTGCTCTTGGGGAACTCGGTCTCGCGGCCTACCCCCCTTACTGGGGGAACCCAATGTACACCGATAAACTCATCTTT
TRDV1	TRDD3	TRDJ1	NA	CALGKPPSGTGGFTTDKLIF	TGTGCTCTTGGTAAACCTCCTTCCGGCACTGGGGGATTTACAACCGATAAACTCATCTTT
TRDV2	TRDD3	TRDJ1	NA	CATEPYPLGGGDKLIF	TGTGCCACCGAACCCTACCCACTGGGGGGGGGAGATAAACTCATCTTT
TRDV1	NA	TRDJ1	NA	CALGELEPRRWRDRGTDKLIF	TGTGCTCTTGGGGAACTAGAACCAAGGCGGTGGCGGGATAGGGGTACCGATAAACTCATCTTT
TRDV1	NA	TRDJ1	NA	CALGERHTDKLIF	TGTGCTCTTGGGGAACGCCACACCGATAAACTCATCTTT
TRDV1	TRDD3	TRDJ1	few	CALGGTRVPPITGGASSTDKLIF	TGTGCTCTTGGGGGGACCCGGGTCCCCCCGATTACTGGGGGAGCCTCTAGTACCGATAAACTCATCTTT
TRDV2	TRDD3	TRDJ1	few	CACDKASYWGIRGTDKLIF	TGTGCCTGTGACAAGGCCTCCTACTGGGGGATACGTGGCACCGATAAACTCATCTTT
TRDV1	NA	TRDJ1	few	CALGELVWPLFLRGTTGETDKLIF	TGTGCTCTTGGGGAACTTGTGTGGCCACTCTTCCTACGGGGTACAACTGGGGAGACCGATAAACTCATCTTT
TRDV1	TRDD3	TRDJ1	NA	CALGDLFPPYWGKDAVKKLIF	TGTGCTCTTGGGGATCTGTTTCCTCCGTACTGGGGAAAGGACGCCGTGAAAAAACTCATCTTT
TRDV1	TRDD3	TRDJ1	NA	CALGEGTSFPPTGGYAEYTDKLIF	TGTGCTCTTGGGGAGGGCACCTCCTTCCCACCAACCGGGGGATACGCAGAGTACACCGATAAACTCATCTTT
TRDV1	NA	TRDJ1	few	CALGDQMAFLLGVEKLIF	TGTGCTCTTGGGGATCAAATGGCCTTCCTACTGGGGGTGGAGAAACTCATCTTT
TRDV1	TRDD3	TRDJ1	few	CALGERRWGYSDTDKLIF	TGTGCTCTTGGGGAACGTCGCTGGGGATACTCAGACACCGATAAACTCATCTTT